This T cell receptor beta chain appears in the sequencing data of a study of T cell responses to AZD1222 COVID-19 vaccine. This CDR3 region has 13 residues. Trimming cost V 2 bases and J 5 bases, with 9 bases left between them. The germline V gene encodes CDR1 KGHSH and CDR2 LQKENI. Points on this clone: Antigen specificity is unknown.

The repertoire was sequenced with immunoSEQ multiplex PCR; TCRdb's copy has only in-frame clones and lacks some. The table records some 100,000 clones, over 80% of them present only once. Whole-study results and caveats: Possibly, clonal diversity was underestimated; donors were largely white British and included more females. Receipt of two AZD1222 doses was followed by a rise in Spike-specific TCR breadth and depth. After the peak T cell response, and only then, were repertoires sampled. Recipients of AZD1222 seropositive at baseline numbered only five or six.

The V and J genes are TRBV18 and TRBJ1-1; D is unclear. The clonotype originates from an adult in good health. The sample in question was peripheral blood, obtained on day 0 of AZD1222 vaccination. The CDR3 DNA is TGTGCCAGCTCACCAATAGGGAGGACTGAAGCTTTCTTT. This codes for CASSPIGRTEAFF.